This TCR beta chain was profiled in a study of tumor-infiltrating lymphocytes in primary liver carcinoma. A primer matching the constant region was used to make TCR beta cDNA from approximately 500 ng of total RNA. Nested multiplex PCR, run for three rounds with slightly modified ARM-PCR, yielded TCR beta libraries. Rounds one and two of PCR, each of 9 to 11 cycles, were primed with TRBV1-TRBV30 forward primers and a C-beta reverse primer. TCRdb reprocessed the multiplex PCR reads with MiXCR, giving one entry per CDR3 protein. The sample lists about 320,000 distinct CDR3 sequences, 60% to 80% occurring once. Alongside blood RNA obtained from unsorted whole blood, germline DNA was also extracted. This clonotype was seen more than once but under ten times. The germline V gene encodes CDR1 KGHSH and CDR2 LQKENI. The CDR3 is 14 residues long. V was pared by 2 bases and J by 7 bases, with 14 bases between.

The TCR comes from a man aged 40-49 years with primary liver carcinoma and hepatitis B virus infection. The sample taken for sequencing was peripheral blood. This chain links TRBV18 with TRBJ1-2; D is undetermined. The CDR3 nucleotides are TGTGCCAGCTCACCAGTCCCGGCGGCATTTGGCTACACCTTC. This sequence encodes CASSPVPAAFGYTF. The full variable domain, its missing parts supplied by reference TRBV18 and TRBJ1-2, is NAGVMQNPRHLVRRRGQEARLRCSPMKGHSHVYWYRQLPEEGLKFMVYLQKENIIDESGMPKERFSAEFPKEGPSILRIQQVVRGDSAAYFCASSPVPAAFGYTFGSGTRLTVV.